The rows below give T cell receptor beta chains drawn from one sample of a study of cytomegalovirus exposure and HLA in healthy donors. Only in-frame clones appear in the TCRdb table, and some are missing; sequencing was by immunoSEQ multiplex PCR. The sample lists around 250,000 clones, 90% seen once, with 0.35% to 0.45% in the top ten. Sequenced input: PBMCs. Receptors were obtained from a woman younger than 35 in good health and CMV-seronegative. The CDR3 runs from the conserved cysteine through the conserved F or W. The order of the fields is V gene, D gene, clone size, J gene, CDR3 protein, CDR3 DNA. D genes are given only for firm matches. Clone size, where shown, is once, few, many, or a class for clones that have expanded.

v_call: TRBV5-1
d_call: TRBD2
clone_size: .
j_call: TRBJ2-1
cdr3_aa: CASSSPGLGTGEQFF
cdr3_nt: TGCGCCAGCAGCTCACCGGGACTAGGGACGGGTGAGCAGTTCTTC

v_call: TRBV5-1
d_call: TRBD1
clone_size: .
j_call: TRBJ1-4
cdr3_aa: CASSPPGQGASGNEKLFF
cdr3_nt: TGCGCCAGCAGCCCCCCGGGACAGGGGGCTTCGGGAAATGAAAAACTGTTTTTT

v_call: TRBV7-2
d_call: .
clone_size: .
j_call: TRBJ2-3
cdr3_aa: CASSPRLGTDTQYF
cdr3_nt: TGTGCCAGCAGCCCCCGACTAGGAACAGATACGCAGTATTTT

v_call: TRBV7-6
d_call: .
clone_size: .
j_call: TRBJ2-3
cdr3_aa: CASSLFTSSSTDTQYF
cdr3_nt: TGTGCCAGCAGCTTATTTACTAGCTCCAGCACAGATACGCAGTATTTT

v_call: TRBV5-4
d_call: .
clone_size: .
j_call: TRBJ1-6
cdr3_aa: CASSFRGRNSPLHF
cdr3_nt: TGTGCCAGCAGCTTCCGGGGTAGGAATTCACCCCTCCACTTT

v_call: TRBV19
d_call: .
clone_size: .
j_call: TRBJ2-1
cdr3_aa: CASSRVSSYNEQFF
cdr3_nt: TGTGCCAGTAGTCGGGTGAGCTCCTACAATGAGCAGTTCTTC

v_call: TRBV5-1
d_call: .
clone_size: .
j_call: TRBJ1-1
cdr3_aa: CASSLALRGANTEAFF
cdr3_nt: TGCGCCAGCAGCTTGGCCCTCAGGGGCGCGAACACTGAAGCTTTCTTT

v_call: TRBV4-3
d_call: .
clone_size: .
j_call: TRBJ1-1
cdr3_aa: CASSQDSGLGTEAFF
cdr3_nt: TGCGCCAGCAGCCAAGATTCAGGGTTGGGCACTGAAGCTTTCTTT

v_call: TRBV27
d_call: TRBD1
clone_size: .
j_call: TRBJ2-1
cdr3_aa: CASSLRDSNNEQFF
cdr3_nt: TGTGCCAGCAGTTTAAGGGACAGTAACAATGAGCAGTTCTTC

v_call: TRBV5-1
d_call: TRBD1
clone_size: .
j_call: TRBJ2-7
cdr3_aa: CASSWGQGQGGYEQYF
cdr3_nt: TGCGCCAGCAGCTGGGGGCAGGGACAGGGTGGCTACGAGCAGTACTTC

v_call: TRBV4-1
d_call: .
clone_size: once
j_call: TRBJ2-1
cdr3_aa: CASSQVQSRNEQFF
cdr3_nt: TGCGCCAGCAGCCAAGTCCAGTCGAGGAATGAGCAGTTCTTC

v_call: TRBV27
d_call: TRBD2
clone_size: .
j_call: TRBJ2-3
cdr3_aa: CASSSIIGDYHWGNTQYF
cdr3_nt: TGTGCCAGCAGTTCAATAATTGGGGACTACCATTGGGGGAATACGCAGTATTTT

v_call: TRBV28
d_call: TRBD2
clone_size: .
j_call: TRBJ2-1
cdr3_aa: CASSSTSGGTNEQFF
cdr3_nt: TGTGCCAGCTCTTCAACTAGCGGGGGCACCAATGAGCAGTTCTTC

v_call: TRBV28
d_call: .
clone_size: .
j_call: TRBJ1-2
cdr3_aa: CASSPPGVGNYGYTF
cdr3_nt: TGTGCCAGCAGTCCCCCGGGGGTCGGGAACTATGGCTACACCTTC

v_call: TRBV5-6
d_call: TRBD1
clone_size: .
j_call: TRBJ1-1
cdr3_aa: CASSWGQVNTEAFF
cdr3_nt: TGTGCCAGCAGCTGGGGACAGGTGAACACTGAAGCTTTCTTT

v_call: TRBV19
d_call: .
clone_size: .
j_call: TRBJ2-3
cdr3_aa: CASSIGGTGLRDTQYF
cdr3_nt: TGTGCCAGTAGTATCGGGGGGACAGGACTTCGAGATACGCAGTATTTT